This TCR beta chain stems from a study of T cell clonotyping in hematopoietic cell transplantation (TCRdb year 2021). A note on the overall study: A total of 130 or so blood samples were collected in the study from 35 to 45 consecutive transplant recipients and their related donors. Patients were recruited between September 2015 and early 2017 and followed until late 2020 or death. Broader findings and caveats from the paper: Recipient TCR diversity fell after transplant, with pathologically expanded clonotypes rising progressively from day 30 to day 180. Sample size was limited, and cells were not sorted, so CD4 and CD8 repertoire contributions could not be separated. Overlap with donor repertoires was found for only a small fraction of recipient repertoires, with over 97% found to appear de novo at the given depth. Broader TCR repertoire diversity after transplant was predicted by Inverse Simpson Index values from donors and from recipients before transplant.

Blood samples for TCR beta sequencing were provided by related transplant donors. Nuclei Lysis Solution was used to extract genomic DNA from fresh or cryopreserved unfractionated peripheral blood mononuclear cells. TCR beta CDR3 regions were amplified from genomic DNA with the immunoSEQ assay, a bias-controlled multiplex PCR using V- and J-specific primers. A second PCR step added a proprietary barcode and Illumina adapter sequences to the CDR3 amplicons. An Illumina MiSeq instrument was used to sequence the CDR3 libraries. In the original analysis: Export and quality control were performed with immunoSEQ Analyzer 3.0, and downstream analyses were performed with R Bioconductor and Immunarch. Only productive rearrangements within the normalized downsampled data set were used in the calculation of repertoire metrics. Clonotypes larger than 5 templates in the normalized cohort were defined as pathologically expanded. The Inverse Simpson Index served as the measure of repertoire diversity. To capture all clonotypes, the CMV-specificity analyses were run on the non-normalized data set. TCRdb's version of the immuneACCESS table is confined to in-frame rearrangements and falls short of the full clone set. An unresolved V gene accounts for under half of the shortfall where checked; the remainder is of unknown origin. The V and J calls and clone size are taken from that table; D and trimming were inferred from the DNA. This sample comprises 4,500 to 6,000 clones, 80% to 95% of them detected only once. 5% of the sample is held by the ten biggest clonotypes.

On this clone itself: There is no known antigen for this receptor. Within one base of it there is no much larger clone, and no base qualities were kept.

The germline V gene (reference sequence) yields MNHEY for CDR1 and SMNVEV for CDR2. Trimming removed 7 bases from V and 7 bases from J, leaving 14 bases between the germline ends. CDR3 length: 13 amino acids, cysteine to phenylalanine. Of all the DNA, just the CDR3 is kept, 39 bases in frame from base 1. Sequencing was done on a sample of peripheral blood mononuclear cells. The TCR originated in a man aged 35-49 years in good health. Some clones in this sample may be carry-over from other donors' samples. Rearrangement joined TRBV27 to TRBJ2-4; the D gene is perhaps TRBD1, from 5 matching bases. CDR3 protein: CASKDINKNIQYF. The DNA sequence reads TGTGCCAGCAAGGACATTAATAAGAACATTCAGTACTTC.